This entry concerns a single TCR beta chain. Its antigen is unknown. The sample comes from a study of Graves' ophthalmopathy and Graves' hyperthyroidism. Study-level results: Clonotypes were expanded in thyroid at above 0.001 frequency, and most also appeared in blood. Sensitivity of approximately 70% and specificity of 72.22% were achieved by the model that predicted ophthalmopathy progression.

The sequenced template was RNA, covering the TCR beta CDR3 region. HTBI primers served in a first-round RT-PCR, which a second-round multiplex PCR followed. Each CDR3 protein is one row after TCRdb ran MiXCR on the multiplex PCR reads. The data hold approximately 160,000 distinct CDR3 sequences, with around 39% observed a single time. The CDR3 consists of 16 residues. Per germline, CDR1 MDHEN and CDR2 SYDVKM. V trimming: 5 bases; J trimming: 7 bases; junction bases outside the gene matches: 10. The J gene is TRBJ1-6, the V gene TRBV28, with 8 bases lining up with TRBD1. Input material: peripheral blood. The clonotype comes from a man aged 30 to 45 with Graves' ophthalmopathy. For the CDR3, the DNA is TGTGCCAGCAGTAGGCCGACAGGGGCAGGAAATTCACCCCTCCACTTT. This encodes CASSRPTGAGNSPLHF.